The next 14 T cell receptor beta chains were all read from a single sample in a study of shared clonotypes between healthy human individuals. Sequenced by immunoSEQ multiplex PCR; TCRdb stores in-frame clones only, minus some. The data show 2 million to 2.5 million clones, 95% seen once. The sample taken for sequencing was naive CD4+ T cells sorted from blood. Documented subset: CD45RA+ positively selected. Every receptor here comes from a man younger than 35 in good health.

CDR3 region: CASGLVPTHSGNTIYF. The CDR3, as DNA: TGTGCTAGTGGTTTGGTACCGACTCACTCTGGAAACACCATATATTTT. This chain links TRBV12-5 with TRBJ1-3; D remains unclear. The CDR3 runs 16 residues. The germline CDR1 and CDR2 sequences are LGHNT and FRNRAP. V was clipped by 0 bases and J by 0 bases, with 9 bases between them.

The V and J genes are TRBV7-2 and TRBJ1-1, with TRBD1 identical over 7 bases. V lost 1 base to trimming and J lost 4 bases; unmatched junction nucleotides: 3. The CDR3 runs to 14 residues. The V gene's germline CDR1 is SGHTA and CDR2 FQGNSA. Written as DNA, the CDR3 is TGTGCCAGCAGCTTAGTACAGGGGATCACTGAAGCTTTCTTT. Its translation: CASSLVQGITEAFF.

V usage is TRBV27 and J usage is TRBJ1-6; maybe TRBD1 (5 bases). Trimming cost V 3 bases and J 9 bases, with 15 bases left between them. The V gene's germline CDR1 is MNHEY and CDR2 SMNVEV (reference sequence). The CDR3 length is 15 residues. Written as DNA, the CDR3 is TGTGCCAGCAGTTTCGGCGGCCTAAGGGGTTCACCCCTCCACTTT. Translated: CASSFGGLRGSPLHF.

As for this clone: Just one base apart from a much larger clone, this may be a read error. Other nucleotide sequences in the sample specify the same CDR3. The chain carries TRBV28 and TRBJ2-7, with no clear D. The CDR3 runs to 11 residues. Germline CDR1 and CDR2: MDHEN and SYDVKM. V lost 5 bases to trimming and J lost 0 bases, with 2 bases between them. CDR3 nucleotides: TGTGCCAGCAGTAACTCCTACGAGCAGTACTTC. Translation: CASSNSYEQYF. The whole variable domain, filled in from reference TRBV28 and TRBJ2-7, reads DVKVTQSSRYLVKRTGEKVFLECVQDMDHENMFWYRQDPGLGLRLIYFSYDVKMKEKGDIPEGYSVSREKKERFSLILESASTNQTSMYLCASSNSYEQYFGPGTRLTVT.

The V gene is TRBV4-1, the J gene TRBJ2-3; 10 bases match TRBD2. The V gene's germline CDR1 is MGHRA and CDR2 YSYEKL. Trimming removed 0 bases from V and 3 bases from J; junction bases left unmatched: 6. The CDR3 is 17 amino acids. The CDR3 sequence: CASSQDGSGGVTDTQYF. CDR3 nucleotide sequence: TGCGCCAGCAGCCAAGATGGGAGCGGGGGGGTAACAGATACGCAGTATTTT.

The rearrangement joins TRBV7-6 to TRBJ2-1; 12 bases fit TRBD2. In germline, CDR1 is SGHVS, CDR2 FNYEAQ. J was trimmed by 5 bases and V by 2 bases; bases with no gene match: 10. CDR3 length: 18 amino acids. For the CDR3, the DNA is TGTGCCAGCAGCTTACACCTTGGACTAGCGGGATCCGACAATGAGCAGTTCTTC. Its translation: CASSLHLGLAGSDNEQFF.

The chain recombines TRBV30 with TRBJ2-5, with a tentative D call TRBD1 (6 bases). The germline CDR1 and CDR2 sequences are GTSNPN and SVGIG (reference sequence). Trimming left V 1 base short and J 5 bases short, with 14 bases between. CDR3 length: 14 amino acids. The CDR3 coding sequence is TGTGCCTGGAGTGGGACAGTTGGGTGGGAGACCCAGTACTTC. This sequence encodes CAWSGTVGWETQYF.

As for this clone: The same CDR3 can be traced to other DNA sequences in this sample. V gene TRBV5-1 combines with J gene TRBJ2-1, with D unresolved. Germline CDR1 is SGHRS and CDR2 is YFSETQ. The CDR3 extends over 15 amino acids. V was shortened by 0 bases and J by 4 bases, with 11 bases between the two germline ends. Here the CDR3 DNA reads TGCGCCAGCAGCTTGGCCGTGGGTTCTTACAATGAGCAGTTCTTC. Protein product: CASSLAVGSYNEQFF.

V gene TRBV6-5 combines with J gene TRBJ1-2, with 7 nucleotides matching TRBD1. Trimming took 6 bases from V and 10 from J; bases not matched to a gene: 14. The CDR3 has 14 amino acids. CDR1 and CDR2 from the germline V gene are MNHEY and SVGAGI. The CDR3 sequence: CASSSTTGRPDYTF. For the CDR3, the DNA is TGTGCCAGCAGCTCCACGACAGGGCGCCCGGACTACACCTTC.

V usage is TRBV7-2 and J usage is TRBJ2-1; 7 bases align to TRBD2. J gave up 2 bases and V 5 bases, and 6 bases lay outside the gene matches. The V gene's germline CDR1 is SGHTA and CDR2 FQGNSA. The CDR3 extends over 15 amino acids. The CDR3 DNA follows: TGTGCCAGCAGCGCCAGCGGGACTACCTACAATGAGCAGTTCTTC. Protein product: CASSASGTTYNEQFF.

The chain joins TRBV27 to TRBJ1-4; 10 positions match TRBD1. The CDR3 extends over 14 amino acids. Germline CDR1 is MNHEY and CDR2 is SMNVEV (reference sequence). V lost 4 bases, J lost 7 bases, and 3 bases stayed unmatched. The CDR3 here is CASSSGQGIEKLFF. CDR3 bases: TGTGCCAGCAGTTCGGGACAGGGGATTGAAAAACTGTTTTTT.

The chain uses TRBV7-2 and TRBJ1-1; D is undetermined. This CDR3 is built from 13 residues. CDR1 is SGHTA and CDR2 is FQGNSA in the germline V gene. The germline V and J ends were trimmed by 4 bases and 4 bases, with 10 bases remaining between them. The CDR3 region is CASSSRTITEAFF. For the CDR3, the DNA is TGTGCCAGCAGCTCGAGGACGATCACTGAAGCTTTCTTT.

The V and J genes are TRBV29-1 and TRBJ1-2; TRBD1 aligns across 9 bases. Trimming took 7 bases from V and 7 from J; bases not matched to a gene: 10. The CDR3 length is 13 residues. Germline CDR1 reads SQVTM; CDR2 reads ANQGSEA. CDR3 bases: TGCAGCGCTACACAGGGGGCTCTGGGTGGCTACACCTTC. Amino acid sequence: CSATQGALGGYTF.

The chain uses TRBV30 and TRBJ1-4; 10 bases line up with TRBD1. The germline V gene encodes CDR1 GTSNPN and CDR2 SVGIG (reference sequence). CDR3 length: 16 amino acids. After removal of 6 bases from V and 8 bases from J, the junction contained 15 bases not matched to a gene. This chain's CDR3 is CACVLILRDRGEKLFF. Written as DNA, the CDR3 is TGTGCCTGTGTTCTTATACTACGGGACAGGGGCGAAAAACTGTTTTTT.